The 13 T cell receptor beta chains listed next were all sequenced from one sample in a study of T cells expressing NK-cell markers (TCRdb year 2020). The library relied on 5' RACE. Reads for this sample came from an Illumina HiSeq 2000. With the reads reprocessed by TCRdb, a single entry stands for each CDR3 protein sequence and no DNA is reported. This sample's table carries about 460,000 distinct CDR3 sequences. Of the sample, around 1.4% falls within the top ten clones. Sequencing was done on a sample of blood T cells: a sorted CD56 or NKG2C T cell subset, CD4+ or CD8+ T cells, or bulk PBMC T cells (not recorded which). Receptor source: a woman in her forties or fifties in good health. Donor details come from another sample of the same person, matched by shared clones.

The chain joins TRBV13 to TRBJ2-2; TCRdb selects TRBD1, and the lack of DNA leaves this call unchecked. Germline V gene sequence: CDR1 PRHDT, CDR2 FYEKMQ (reference sequence). CDR3 length: 16 residues. The CDR3 protein is CASSFRGRINTGELFF.

This sequence joins TRBV15 and TRBJ2-1; absent DNA, TCRdb's TRBD1 call cannot be checked. Germline V gene sequence: CDR1 LNHNV, CDR2 YYDKDF (reference sequence). The CDR3 length is 12 residues. This CDR3 is CATSRITGKQFF.

The chain employs TRBV20-1 and TRBJ2-3; TCRdb's D call of TRBD2 is untestable without DNA. The CDR3 contains 17 residues. Germline loops: CDR1 DFQATT, CDR2 SNEGSKA (reference sequence). The CDR3 spells CSTSTSGRGSSTDTQYF.

CDR3 amino acids: CSARAKLETQYF. V usage is TRBV20-1 and J usage is TRBJ2-5. The germline V gene encodes CDR1 DFQATT and CDR2 SNEGSKA (reference sequence). This CDR3 region has 12 residues.

The rearrangement links TRBV29-1 to TRBJ2-3; the TRBD2 assignment by TCRdb is unverifiable without DNA. CDR1 is SQVTM and CDR2 is ANQGSEA in the germline V gene. The length of the CDR3 is 15 residues. The chain's CDR3 is CSDRTSGGVPDTQYF.

This chain joins TRBV24-1 and TRBJ2-7; as DNA is missing, the TRBD1 call by TCRdb cannot be tested. The germline CDR1 and CDR2 sequences are KGHDR and SFDVKD. The CDR3 sequence is 16 residues long. CDR3: CATSDSHRGETYEQYF.

The CDR3 sequence: CASSQVLTGNQPQHF. V gene TRBV4-1 combines with J gene TRBJ1-5; the TCRdb call, TRBD1, lacks DNA for checking. The germline V gene has CDR1 MGHRA and CDR2 YSYEKL. The length of the CDR3 is 15 residues.

V usage is TRBV11-2 and J usage is TRBJ2-1; TCRdb calls TRBD2, which cannot be checked without DNA. CDR1 SGHAT and CDR2 FQNNGV come from the germline V gene. The CDR3 sequence is 16 residues long. The CDR3 loop is CASSRPGLAAYNEQFF. Variable domain in full (rest from reference TRBV11-2 and TRBJ2-1): EAGVAQSPRYKIIEKRQSVAFWCNPISGHATLYWYQQILGQGPKLLIQFQNNGVVDDSQLPKDRFSAERLKGVDSTLKIQPAKLEDSAVYLCASSRPGLAAYNEQFFGPGTRLTVL.

This rearrangement joins TRBV18 to TRBJ2-7; the TCRdb call, TRBD2, lacks DNA for checking. In germline, CDR1 is KGHSH, CDR2 LQKENI. This CDR3 is built from 14 residues. The CDR3 loop reads CASSLGLPESEQYF. Variable domain in full (rest from reference TRBV18 and TRBJ2-7): NAGVMQNPRHLVRRRGQEARLRCSPMKGHSHVYWYRQLPEEGLKFMVYLQKENIIDESGMPKERFSAEFPKEGPSILRIQQVVRGDSAAYFCASSLGLPESEQYFGPGTRLTVT.

V gene TRBV5-1 combines with J gene TRBJ2-2; TCRdb designates TRBD1, a call that cannot be tested without DNA. Germline loops: CDR1 SGHRS, CDR2 YFSETQ. The CDR3 sequence is 15 residues long. This chain's CDR3 is CASSSGQGTTGELFF.

The V gene is TRBV21-1, the J gene TRBJ2-4; TCRdb designates TRBD1, a call that cannot be tested without DNA. TRBV21-1 is a listed pseudogene. The CDR3 runs to 17 residues. The CDR3 sequence: CASSQKTGTLAKNIQYF.

The chain employs TRBV5-1 and TRBJ2-2; TCRdb calls TRBD1, which cannot be checked without DNA. CDR1 is SGHRS and CDR2 is YFSETQ in the germline V gene. The CDR3 contains 15 residues. CDR3 region: CASSLEWRGTGELFF.

The rearrangement links TRBV4-2 to TRBJ2-3; TCRdb names TRBD2, which stays unverified in the absence of DNA. CDR1 is LGHNA and CDR2 is YNFKEQ in the germline V gene. This CDR3 has 15 residues. CDR3 sequence reads: CASRGVADNRDTQYF.